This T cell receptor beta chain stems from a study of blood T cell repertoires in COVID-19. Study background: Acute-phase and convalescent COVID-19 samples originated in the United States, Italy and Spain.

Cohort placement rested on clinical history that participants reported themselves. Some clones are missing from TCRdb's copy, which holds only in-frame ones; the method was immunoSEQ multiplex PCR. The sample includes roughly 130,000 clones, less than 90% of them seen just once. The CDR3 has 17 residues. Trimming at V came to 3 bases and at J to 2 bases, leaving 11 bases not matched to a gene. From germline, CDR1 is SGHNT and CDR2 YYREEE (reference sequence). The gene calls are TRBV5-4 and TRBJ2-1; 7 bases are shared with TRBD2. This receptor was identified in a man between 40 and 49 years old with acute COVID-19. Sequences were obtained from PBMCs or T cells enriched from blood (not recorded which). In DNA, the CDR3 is TGTGCCAGCAGCTGCATCGGGTCAGCGGGGCCCTACAATGAGCAGTTCTTC. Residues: CASSCIGSAGPYNEQFF.